Listed below are T cell receptor beta chains from one sample, sequenced in a study of blood T cell repertoires in COVID-19. Assay used: immunoSEQ multiplex PCR; TCRdb lists only in-frame clones, some missing. The data contain some 350,000 clones, around nine tenths of them seen just once; the ten biggest clones take up 3%. Sequenced input: peripheral blood. The receptors originated from a human donor in a cohort sampled during active COVID-19. CDR3s include the opening cysteine and the closing phenylalanine or tryptophan. The D gene is left open where the match is weak. Expanded clones get a size class; other rows say once, few or many, or leave the size out.

d_call	v_call	j_call	clone_size	cdr3_aa	cdr3_nt
NA	TRBV7-3	TRBJ2-2	many	CASSLRPGTDTGELFF	TGTGCCAGCAGCTTAAGGCCCGGCACAGACACCGGGGAGCTGTTTTTT
NA	TRBV28	TRBJ1-4	NA	CASTRLRNEKLFF	TGTGCCAGCACCCGACTGAGGAATGAAAAACTGTTTTTT
TRBD1	TRBV24-1	TRBJ1-5	NA	CATSEGQENSNQPQHF	TGTGCCACCAGTGAGGGACAGGAGAATAGCAATCAGCCCCAGCATTTT
TRBD1	TRBV6-4	TRBJ2-2	NA	CASSPTGSGGDYTGELFF	TGTGCCAGCAGCCCCACGGGATCAGGGGGAGACTACACCGGGGAGCTGTTTTTT
NA	TRBV5-4	TRBJ1-1	NA	CASTRGGVMNTEAFF	TGTGCCAGCACTCGGGGGGGGGTTATGAACACTGAAGCTTTCTTT
NA	TRBV11-2	TRBJ1-4	NA	CASTFSVSINEKLFF	TGTGCCAGCACCTTTTCCGTTAGTATTAATGAAAAACTGTTTTTT
NA	TRBV12-2	TRBJ1-1	NA	CARWCGGEFWNTEAFF	TGTGCAAGGTGGTGCGGAGGGGAGTTCTGGAACACTGAAGCTTTCTTT
TRBD2	TRBV5-1	TRBJ2-1	NA	CASSLVVGLYNEQFF	TGCGCCAGCAGCTTGGTCGTGGGACTATACAATGAGCAGTTCTTC
TRBD2	TRBV7-8	TRBJ2-1	NA	CASSFLRGSFQVEQFF	TGTGCCAGCAGCTTCCTCCGCGGGAGTTTTCAGGTTGAGCAGTTCTTC
NA	TRBV3-1/TRBV3-2	TRBJ2-7	NA	CASSLIGGEQYF	TGTGCCAGCAGCCTGATCGGAGGGGAGCAGTACTTC
NA	TRBV19	TRBJ1-5	NA	CASSRETFSNQPQHF	TGTGCCAGTAGCCGGGAGACATTTAGCAATCAGCCCCAGCATTTT
TRBD1	TRBV6-1	TRBJ2-2	NA	CASSEARLLARGLTGELFF	TGTGCCAGCAGTGAAGCGCGATTATTGGCCAGGGGGCTTACCGGGGAGCTGTTTTTT
NA	TRBV19	TRBJ1-1	NA	CASSILGNTEAFF	TGTGCCAGTAGTATTCTTGGCAACACTGAAGCTTTCTTT
NA	TRBV5-1	TRBJ2-3	NA	CASSSQQGRTDTQYF	TGCGCCAGCAGCTCCCAGCAGGGGAGAACAGATACGCAGTATTTT
NA	TRBV11-2	TRBJ2-3	NA	CASSLEGTDTQYF	TGTGCCAGCAGTCTAGAAGGCACAGATACGCAGTATTTT
TRBD1	TRBV7-6	TRBJ2-5	NA	CASSQPPHRGRETQYF	TGTGCCAGCAGCCAACCCCCACACAGGGGGAGAGAGACCCAGTACTTC
NA	TRBV24-1	TRBJ2-7	NA	CATSVRHKGPGHEQYF	TGTGCCACCAGCGTTAGACACAAGGGGCCAGGGCACGAGCAGTACTTC
NA	TRBV6-2/TRBV6-3	TRBJ2-1	NA	CASSYAQVEFF	TGTGCCAGCAGTTACGCGCAGGTTGAGTTCTTC
TRBD2	TRBV27	TRBJ2-7	NA	CASSRYRSGRAEEQYF	TGTGCCAGCAGTCGTTATCGCAGCGGGAGGGCCGAAGAGCAGTACTTC
NA	TRBV6-5	TRBJ1-2	NA	CASSYSRDLLYGYTF	TGTGCCAGCAGTTACTCGAGGGACTTGCTCTATGGCTACACCTTC
TRBD2	TRBV11-2	TRBJ2-1	NA	CASSRTSGRQDEQFF	TGTGCCAGCAGCCGCACTAGCGGGAGGCAAGATGAGCAGTTCTTC
TRBD1	TRBV18	TRBJ1-2	NA	CASSPTGDYGYTF	TGTGCCAGCTCACCGACAGGGGATTATGGCTACACCTTC
TRBD2	TRBV3-1/TRBV3-2	TRBJ2-1	NA	CASSQMGTSTDEQFF	TGTGCCAGCAGCCAAATGGGGACTAGCACGGATGAGCAGTTCTTC
NA	TRBV19	TRBJ1-2	NA	CASSFGLDGYTF	TGTGCCAGTAGTTTTGGACTCGATGGCTACACCTTC
TRBD2	TRBV5-1	TRBJ2-2	NA	CASSLTAGDDTGELFF	TGCGCCAGCAGCTTGACCGCGGGGGATGACACCGGGGAGCTGTTTTTT
NA	TRBV27	TRBJ2-2	NA	CASSWQGGNTGELFF	TGTGCCAGCAGTTGGCAGGGGGGTAACACCGGGGAGCTGTTTTTT
TRBD2	TRBV27	TRBJ2-1	NA	CASSLSASGRNEQFF	TGTGCCAGCAGTTTATCGGCTAGCGGGAGAAATGAGCAGTTCTTC
TRBD1	TRBV18	TRBJ1-2	NA	CASSPSGTASNYGYTF	TGTGCCAGCTCACCCTCAGGGACAGCGTCTAACTATGGCTACACCTTC